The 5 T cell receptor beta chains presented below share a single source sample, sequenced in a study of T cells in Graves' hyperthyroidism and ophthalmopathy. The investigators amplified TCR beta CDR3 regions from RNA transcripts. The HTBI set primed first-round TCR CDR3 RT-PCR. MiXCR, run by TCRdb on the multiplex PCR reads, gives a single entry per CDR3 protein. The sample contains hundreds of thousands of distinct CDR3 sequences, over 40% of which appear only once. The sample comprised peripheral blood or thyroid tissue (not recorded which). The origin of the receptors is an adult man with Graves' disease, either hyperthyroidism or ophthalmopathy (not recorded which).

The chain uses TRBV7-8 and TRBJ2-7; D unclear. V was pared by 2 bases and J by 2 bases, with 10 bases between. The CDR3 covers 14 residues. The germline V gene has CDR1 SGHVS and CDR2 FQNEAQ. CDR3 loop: CASSLSHGAYEQYF. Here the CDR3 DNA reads TGTGCCAGCAGCTTATCACATGGGGCCTACGAGCAGTACTTC. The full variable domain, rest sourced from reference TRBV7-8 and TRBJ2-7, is GAGVSQSPRYKVAKRGQDVALRCDPISGHVSLFWYQQALGQGPEFLTYFQNEAQLDKSGLPSDRFFAERPEGSVSTLKIQRTQQEDSAVYLCASSLSHGAYEQYFGPGTRLTVT.

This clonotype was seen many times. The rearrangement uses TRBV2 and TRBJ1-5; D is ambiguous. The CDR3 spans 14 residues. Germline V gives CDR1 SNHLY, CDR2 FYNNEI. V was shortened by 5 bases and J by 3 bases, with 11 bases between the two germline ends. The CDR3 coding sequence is TGTGCCAGCAGTTTAGACTGGAACAATCAGCCCCAGCATTTT. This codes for CASSLDWNNQPQHF.

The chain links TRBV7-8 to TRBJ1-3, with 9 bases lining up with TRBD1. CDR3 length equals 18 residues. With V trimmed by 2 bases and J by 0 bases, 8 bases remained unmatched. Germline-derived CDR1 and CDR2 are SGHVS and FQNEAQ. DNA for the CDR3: TGTGCCAGCAGCTTAAGGGGGACAGGGCAGCCCTCTGGAAACACCATATATTTT. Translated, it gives CASSLRGTGQPSGNTIYF. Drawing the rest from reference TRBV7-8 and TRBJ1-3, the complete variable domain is GAGVSQSPRYKVAKRGQDVALRCDPISGHVSLFWYQQALGQGPEFLTYFQNEAQLDKSGLPSDRFFAERPEGSVSTLKIQRTQQEDSAVYLCASSLRGTGQPSGNTIYFGEGSWLTVV.

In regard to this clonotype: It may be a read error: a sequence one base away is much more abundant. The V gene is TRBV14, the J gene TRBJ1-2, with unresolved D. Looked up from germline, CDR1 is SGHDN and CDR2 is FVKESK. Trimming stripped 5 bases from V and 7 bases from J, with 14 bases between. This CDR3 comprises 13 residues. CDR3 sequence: CASSVRYLGGYTF. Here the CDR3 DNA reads TGTGCCAGCAGCGTAAGGTATCTCGGTGGCTACACCTTC. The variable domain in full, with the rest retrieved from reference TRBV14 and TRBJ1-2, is EAGVTQFPSHSVIEKGQTVTLRCDPISGHDNLYWYRRVMGKEIKFLLHFVKESKQDESGMPNNRFLAERTGGTYSTLKVQPAELEDSGVYFCASSVRYLGGYTFGSGTRLTVV.

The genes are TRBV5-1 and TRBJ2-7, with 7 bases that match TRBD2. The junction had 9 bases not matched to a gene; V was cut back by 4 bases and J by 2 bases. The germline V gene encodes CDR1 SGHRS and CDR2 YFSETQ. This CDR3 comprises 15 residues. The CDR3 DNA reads TGCGCCAGCAGCGACGGCGGGGGATTAGCCTACGAGCAGTACTTC. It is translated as CASSDGGGLAYEQYF.